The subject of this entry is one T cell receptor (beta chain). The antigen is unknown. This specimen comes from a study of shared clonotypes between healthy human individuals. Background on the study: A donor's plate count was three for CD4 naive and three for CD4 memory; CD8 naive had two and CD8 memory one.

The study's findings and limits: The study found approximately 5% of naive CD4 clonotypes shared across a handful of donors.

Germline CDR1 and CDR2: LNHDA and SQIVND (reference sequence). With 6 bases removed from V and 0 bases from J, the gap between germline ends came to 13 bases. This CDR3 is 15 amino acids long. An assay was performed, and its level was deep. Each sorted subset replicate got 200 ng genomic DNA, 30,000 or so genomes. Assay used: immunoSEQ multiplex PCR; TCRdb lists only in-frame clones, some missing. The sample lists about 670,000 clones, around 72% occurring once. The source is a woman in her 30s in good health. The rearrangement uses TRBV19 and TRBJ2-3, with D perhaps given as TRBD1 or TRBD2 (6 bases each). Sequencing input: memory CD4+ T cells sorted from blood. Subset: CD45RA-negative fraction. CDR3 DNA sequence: TGTGCCAGTAGCACATCGGGGGCTAGCACAGATACGCAGTATTTT. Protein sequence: CASSTSGASTDTQYF.